This TCR beta chain was sequenced in a study of cytomegalovirus exposure and HLA in healthy donors. Study-level findings and limits: For most TCR beta V segments, an earlier analysis put the productive rate at about 87% or about 30% of the time.

V was cut by 0 bases and J by 6 bases, with 11 bases left in between. The CDR3 totals 15 residues. Germline CDR1 is LGHNA and CDR2 is YSLEER. In nominal health when sampled, donors likely had unrecorded immune exposures nonetheless. This clone was seen only once. Its antigen is still unknown. The PCR contained 60 Vbeta and 13 Jbeta primers. Using immunoSEQ multiplex PCR, the repertoire was profiled, and TCRdb retains in-frame clones only, with some absent. The sample holds under 200,000 clones; roughly 79% are singletons and the top ten take roughly 1.3%. The TCR comes from a man younger than 45 in good health and CMV-seronegative. The chain recombines TRBV4-3 with TRBJ2-2; D is unresolved. Source material: PBMCs. The CDR3 loop is CASSQDSPGSGELFF. CDR3 sequence (DNA): TGCGCCAGCAGCCAAGATAGTCCGGGTTCCGGGGAGCTGTTTTTT.